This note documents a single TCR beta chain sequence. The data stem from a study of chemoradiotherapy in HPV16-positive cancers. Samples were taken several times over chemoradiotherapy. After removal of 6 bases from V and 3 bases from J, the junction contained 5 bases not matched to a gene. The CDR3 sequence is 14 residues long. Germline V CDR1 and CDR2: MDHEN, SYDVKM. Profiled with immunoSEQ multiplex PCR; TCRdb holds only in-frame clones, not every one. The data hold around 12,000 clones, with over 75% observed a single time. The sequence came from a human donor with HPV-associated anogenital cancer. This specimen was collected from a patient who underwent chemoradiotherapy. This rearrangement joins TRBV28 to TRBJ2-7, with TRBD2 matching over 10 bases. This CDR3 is CASSRTSGNYEQYF. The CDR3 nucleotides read TGTGCCAGCAGCCGGACTAGCGGAAACTACGAGCAGTACTTC.